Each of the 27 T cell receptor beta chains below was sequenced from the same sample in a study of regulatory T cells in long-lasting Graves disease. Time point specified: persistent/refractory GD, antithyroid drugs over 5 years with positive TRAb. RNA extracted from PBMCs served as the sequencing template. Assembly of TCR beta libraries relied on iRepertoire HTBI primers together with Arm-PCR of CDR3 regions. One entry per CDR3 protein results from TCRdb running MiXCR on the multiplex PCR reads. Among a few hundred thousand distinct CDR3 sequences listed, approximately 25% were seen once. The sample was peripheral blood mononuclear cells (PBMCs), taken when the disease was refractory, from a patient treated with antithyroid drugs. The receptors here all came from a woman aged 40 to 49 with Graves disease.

The CDR3 DNA sequence: TGTGCCAGCAGTGAAGGCGGGACAGGGGGCGCCGGGAAAGAAAAACTGTTTTTT. Translation: CASSEGGTGGAGKEKLFF. The V call is TRBV6-2 or TRBV6-3, the J call TRBJ1-4, with TRBD1 matching 12 bases. CDR1 and CDR2 from the germline V gene are MNHEY and SVGEGT. The CDR3 spans 18 residues. V was clipped by 5 bases and J by 8 bases; unmatched bases: 15.

The CDR3 bases are TGTGCCAGCAATCTAGGGCCGGATGAGCAGTTCTTC. Its protein product is CASNLGPDEQFF. The chain couples TRBV28 to TRBJ2-1; no clear D. Trimming removed 7 bases from V and 8 bases from J, with 12 bases in between. Germline CDR1 MDHEN, CDR2 SYDVKM. The CDR3 is 12 residues long.

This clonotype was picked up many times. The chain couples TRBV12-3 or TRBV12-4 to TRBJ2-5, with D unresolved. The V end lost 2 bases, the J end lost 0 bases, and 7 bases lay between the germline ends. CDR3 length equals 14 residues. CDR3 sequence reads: CASSLLPDQETQYF. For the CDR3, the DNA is TGTGCCAGCAGTTTACTCCCAGACCAAGAGACCCAGTACTTC.

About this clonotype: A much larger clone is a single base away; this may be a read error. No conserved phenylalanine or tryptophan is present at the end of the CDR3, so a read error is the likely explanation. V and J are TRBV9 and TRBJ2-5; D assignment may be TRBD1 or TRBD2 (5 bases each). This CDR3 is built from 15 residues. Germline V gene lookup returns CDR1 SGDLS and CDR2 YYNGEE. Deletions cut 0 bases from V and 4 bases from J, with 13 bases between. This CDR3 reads CASSVAGTLRETQYL. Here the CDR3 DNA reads TGTGCCAGCAGCGTAGCAGGGACCCTCCGAGAGACCCAGTACCTC.

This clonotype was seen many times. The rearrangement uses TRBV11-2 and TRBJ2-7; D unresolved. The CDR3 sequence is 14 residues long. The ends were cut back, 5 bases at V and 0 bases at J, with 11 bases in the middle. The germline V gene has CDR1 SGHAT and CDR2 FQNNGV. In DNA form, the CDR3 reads TGTGCCAGCAGCCCTTCAGAGTACTCCTACGAGCAGTACTTC. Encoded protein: CASSPSEYSYEQYF.

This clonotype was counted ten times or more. CDR3 sequence reads: CASRGSGNQPQHF. CDR3 coding DNA: TGTGCCAGCAGGGGATCTGGCAATCAGCCCCAGCATTTT. This sequence joins TRBV6-1 and TRBJ1-5; D call uncertain. The CDR3 contains 13 residues. Per the germline V gene, CDR1 is MNHNS and CDR2 is SASEGT. V lost 6 bases to trimming and J lost 2 bases, with 8 bases between them.

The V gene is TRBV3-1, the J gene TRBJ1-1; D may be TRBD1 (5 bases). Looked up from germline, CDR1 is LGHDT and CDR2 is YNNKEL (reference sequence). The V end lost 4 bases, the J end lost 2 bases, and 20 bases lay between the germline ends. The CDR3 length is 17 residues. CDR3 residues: CASSLSGKIGINTEAFF. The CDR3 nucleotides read TGTGCCAGCAGCCTCTCAGGGAAAATTGGAATTAACACTGAAGCTTTCTTT.

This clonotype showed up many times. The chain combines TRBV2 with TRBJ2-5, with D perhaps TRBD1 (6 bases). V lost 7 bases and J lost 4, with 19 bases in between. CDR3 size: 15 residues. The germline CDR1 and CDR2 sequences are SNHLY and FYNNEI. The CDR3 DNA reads TGTGCCAGCAACCTACCTATACAGGGCCTAGAGACCCAGTACTTC. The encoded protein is CASNLPIQGLETQYF.

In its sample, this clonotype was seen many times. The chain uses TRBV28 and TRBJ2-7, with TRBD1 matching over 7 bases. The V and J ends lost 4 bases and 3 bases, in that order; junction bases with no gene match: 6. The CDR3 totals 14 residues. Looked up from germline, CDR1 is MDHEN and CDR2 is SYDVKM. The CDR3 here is CASSSTRTGYEQYF. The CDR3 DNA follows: TGTGCCAGCAGTTCAACCCGGACAGGCTACGAGCAGTACTTC.

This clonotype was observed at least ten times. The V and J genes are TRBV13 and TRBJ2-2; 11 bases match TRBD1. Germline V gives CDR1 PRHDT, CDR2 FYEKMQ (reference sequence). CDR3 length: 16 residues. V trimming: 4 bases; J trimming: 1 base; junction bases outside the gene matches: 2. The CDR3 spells CASSSGTGGNTGELFF. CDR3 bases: TGTGCCAGCAGCTCCGGGACAGGGGGGAACACCGGGGAGCTGTTTTTT.

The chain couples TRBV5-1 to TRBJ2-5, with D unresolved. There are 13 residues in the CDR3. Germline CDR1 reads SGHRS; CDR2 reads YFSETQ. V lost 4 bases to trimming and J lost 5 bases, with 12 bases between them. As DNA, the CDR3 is TGCGCCAGCAGCCCGGGCTTGACGGAGACCCAGTACTTC. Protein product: CASSPGLTETQYF.

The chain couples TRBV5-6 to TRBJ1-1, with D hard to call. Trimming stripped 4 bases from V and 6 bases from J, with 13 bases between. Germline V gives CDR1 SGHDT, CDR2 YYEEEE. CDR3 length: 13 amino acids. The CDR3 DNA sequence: TGTGCCAGCAGCACGGCGTGGGGAGCTGAAGCTTTCTTT. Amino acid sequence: CASSTAWGAEAFF.

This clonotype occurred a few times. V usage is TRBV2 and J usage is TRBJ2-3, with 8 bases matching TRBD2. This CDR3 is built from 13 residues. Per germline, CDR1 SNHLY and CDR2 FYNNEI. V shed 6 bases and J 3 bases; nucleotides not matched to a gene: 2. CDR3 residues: CASRSSGTDTQYF. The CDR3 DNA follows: TGTGCCAGCAGATCTAGCGGGACAGATACGCAGTATTTT.

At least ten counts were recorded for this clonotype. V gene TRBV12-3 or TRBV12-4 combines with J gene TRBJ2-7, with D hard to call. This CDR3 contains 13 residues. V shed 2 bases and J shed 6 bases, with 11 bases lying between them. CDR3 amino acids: CASSLISMGEQYF. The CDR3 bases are TGTGCCAGCAGTTTAATTAGCATGGGCGAGCAGTACTTC.

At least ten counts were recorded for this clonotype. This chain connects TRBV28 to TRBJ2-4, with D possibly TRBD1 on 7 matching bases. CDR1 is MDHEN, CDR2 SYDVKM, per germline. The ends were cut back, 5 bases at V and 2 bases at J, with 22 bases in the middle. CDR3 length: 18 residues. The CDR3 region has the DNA TGTGCCAGCAGTCCGAAGGGGGGACAGACACACACCAAAAACATTCAGTACTTC. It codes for CASSPKGGQTHTKNIQYF.

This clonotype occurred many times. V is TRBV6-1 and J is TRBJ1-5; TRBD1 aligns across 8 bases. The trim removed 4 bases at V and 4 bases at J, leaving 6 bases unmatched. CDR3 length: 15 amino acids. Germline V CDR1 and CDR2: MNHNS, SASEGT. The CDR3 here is CASSGQGSWNQPQHF. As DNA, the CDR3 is TGTGCCAGCAGTGGACAGGGGTCTTGGAATCAGCCCCAGCATTTT.

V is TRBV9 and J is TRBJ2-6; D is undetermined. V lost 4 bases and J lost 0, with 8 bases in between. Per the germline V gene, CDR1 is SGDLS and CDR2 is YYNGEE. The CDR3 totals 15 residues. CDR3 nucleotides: TGTGCCAGCAGCCTTAAGAACTCTGGGGCCAACGTCCTGACTTTC. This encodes CASSLKNSGANVLTF.

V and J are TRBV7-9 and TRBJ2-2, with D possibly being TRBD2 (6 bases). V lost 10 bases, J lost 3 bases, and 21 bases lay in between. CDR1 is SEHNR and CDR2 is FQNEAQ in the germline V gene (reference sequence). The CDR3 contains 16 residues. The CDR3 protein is CATVPQEGMDTGELFF. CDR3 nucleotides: TGTGCCACAGTCCCCCAGGAGGGAATGGACACCGGGGAGCTGTTTTTT.

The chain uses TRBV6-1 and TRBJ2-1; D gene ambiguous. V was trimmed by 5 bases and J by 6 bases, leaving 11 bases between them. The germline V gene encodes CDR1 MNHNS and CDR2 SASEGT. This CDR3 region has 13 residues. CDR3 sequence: CASSPDQRNEQFF. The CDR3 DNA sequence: TGTGCCAGCAGTCCTGACCAGCGCAATGAGCAGTTCTTC.

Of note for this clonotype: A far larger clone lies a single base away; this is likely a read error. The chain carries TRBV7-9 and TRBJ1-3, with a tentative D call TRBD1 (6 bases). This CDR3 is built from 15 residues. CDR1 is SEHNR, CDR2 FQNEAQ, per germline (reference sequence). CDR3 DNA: TGTGCCAGCAGCCACGCGGGGGCGAGTTCAGACACCTTATATTTT. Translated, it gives CASSHAGASSDTLYF.

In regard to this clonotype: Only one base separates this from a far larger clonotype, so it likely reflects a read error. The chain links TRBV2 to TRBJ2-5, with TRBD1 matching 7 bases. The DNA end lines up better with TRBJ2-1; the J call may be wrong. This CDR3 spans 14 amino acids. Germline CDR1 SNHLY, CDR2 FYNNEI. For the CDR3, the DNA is TGTGCCAGCAGTGAACTTAGGGGGCCCTACGAGCAGTTCTTC. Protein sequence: CASSELRGPYEQFF.

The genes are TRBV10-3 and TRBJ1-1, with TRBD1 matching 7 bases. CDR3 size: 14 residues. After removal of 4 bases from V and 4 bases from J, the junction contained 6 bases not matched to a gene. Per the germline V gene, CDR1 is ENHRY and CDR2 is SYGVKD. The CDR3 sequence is CAISVRQGGTEAFF. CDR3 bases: TGTGCCATCAGTGTACGGCAGGGGGGCACTGAAGCTTTCTTT.

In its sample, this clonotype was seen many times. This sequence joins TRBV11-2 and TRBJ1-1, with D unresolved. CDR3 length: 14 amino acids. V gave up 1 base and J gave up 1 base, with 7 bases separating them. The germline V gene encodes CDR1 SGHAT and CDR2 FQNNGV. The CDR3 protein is CASSLVKRNTEAFF. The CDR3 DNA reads TGTGCCAGCAGCTTAGTAAAAAGGAACACTGAAGCTTTCTTT. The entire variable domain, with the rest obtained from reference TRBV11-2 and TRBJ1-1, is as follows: EAGVAQSPRYKIIEKRQSVAFWCNPISGHATLYWYQQILGQGPKLLIQFQNNGVVDDSQLPKDRFSAERLKGVDSTLKIQPAKLEDSAVYLCASSLVKRNTEAFFGQGTRLTVV.

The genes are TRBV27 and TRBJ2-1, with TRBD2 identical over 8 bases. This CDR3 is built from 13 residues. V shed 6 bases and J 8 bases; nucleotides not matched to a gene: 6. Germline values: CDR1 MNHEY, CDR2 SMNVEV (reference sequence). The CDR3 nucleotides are TGTGCCAGCAGATCCAGCGGGAGTGATGAGCAGTTCTTC. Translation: CASRSSGSDEQFF.

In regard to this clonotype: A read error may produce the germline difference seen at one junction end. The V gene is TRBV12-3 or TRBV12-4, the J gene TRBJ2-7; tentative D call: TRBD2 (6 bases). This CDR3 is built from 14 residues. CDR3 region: CASGFSGGTYEQYF. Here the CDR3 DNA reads TGTGCCAGCGGTTTTAGCGGCGGAACCTACGAGCAGTACTTC.

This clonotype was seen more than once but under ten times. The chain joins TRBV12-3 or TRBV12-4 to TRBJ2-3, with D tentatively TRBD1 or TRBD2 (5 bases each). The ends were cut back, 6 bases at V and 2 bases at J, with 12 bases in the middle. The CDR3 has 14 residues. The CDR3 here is CASSGEQDTDTQYF. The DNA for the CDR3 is TGTGCCAGCAGCGGGGAACAGGACACAGATACGCAGTATTTT.

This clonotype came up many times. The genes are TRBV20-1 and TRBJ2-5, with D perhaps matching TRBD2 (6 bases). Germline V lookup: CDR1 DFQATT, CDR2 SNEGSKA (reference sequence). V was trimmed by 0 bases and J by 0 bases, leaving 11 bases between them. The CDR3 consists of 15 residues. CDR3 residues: CSARDLRGNQETQYF. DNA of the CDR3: TGCAGTGCTAGAGATCTGCGGGGAAACCAAGAGACCCAGTACTTC.